These 13 T cell receptor beta chains were all obtained from the same sample, sequenced in a study of blood T cell repertoires in COVID-19. Measured with immunoSEQ multiplex PCR; TCRdb has only the in-frame clones, and not every one. The data show around 230,000 clones, with 65% to 85% seen just once and roughly 8% held by the top ten. The sequencing sample was made of peripheral blood. The receptors were sampled from a woman older than 75 with acute or convalescent COVID-19.

The rearrangement uses TRBV5-4 and TRBJ2-1, with D perhaps TRBD2 (5 bases). CDR1 and CDR2 (germline): SGHNT, YYREEE (reference sequence). Trimming removed 4 bases at V and 7 bases at J, with 12 bases between. The CDR3 sequence is 13 residues long. CDR3 loop: CASSVLRRNEQFF. The CDR3, as DNA: TGTGCCAGCAGCGTCCTTCGGAGGAATGAGCAGTTCTTC.

The V call is TRBV10-3, the J call TRBJ1-1; tentative D call: TRBD1 (5 bases). CDR3 length: 14 amino acids. The V end lost 8 bases, the J end lost 0 bases, and 13 bases lay between the germline ends. Germline V gives CDR1 ENHRY, CDR2 SYGVKD. The DNA for the CDR3 is TGTGCCATCCGGTCGGGGGGAGTGAACACTGAAGCTTTCTTT. Translation: CAIRSGGVNTEAFF.

This clone has a single count. This sequence joins TRBV30 and TRBJ2-1, with 12 bases aligning to TRBD2. Germline V gene data show CDR1 as GTSNPN and CDR2 as SVGIG (reference sequence). Trimming cost V 3 bases and J 7 bases; bases outside gene matches: 1. The CDR3 contains 13 residues. CDR3 sequence reads: CAWRTSGSNEQFF. The CDR3 bases are TGTGCCTGGAGGACTAGCGGGAGTAATGAGCAGTTCTTC. Complete variable domain (other parts from reference TRBV30 and TRBJ2-1): SQTIHQWPATLVQPVGSPLSLECTVEGTSNPNLYWYRQAAGRGLQLLFYSVGIGQISSEVPQNLSASRPQDRQFILSSKKLLLSDSGFYLCAWRTSGSNEQFFGPGTRLTVL.

The J gene is TRBJ1-1, the V gene TRBV3-1 (or the pseudogene TRBV3-2); D is unclear. This CDR3 has 14 residues. Germline CDR1 and CDR2: LGHDT and YNNKEL (reference sequence). V dropped 1 base and J dropped 4 bases, with 10 bases sitting between them. The CDR3 bases are TGTGCCAGCAGCCAAGGGGCCCCCAGCACTGAAGCTTTCTTT. This sequence encodes CASSQGAPSTEAFF.

The J gene is TRBJ1-6, the V gene TRBV7-2; a possible D gene is TRBD1 (5 bases). Trimming stripped 4 bases from V and 8 bases from J, with 15 bases between. The germline gives CDR1 SGHTA, CDR2 FQGNSA. The CDR3 covers 15 residues. The CDR3 protein is CASSSAGLSDSPLHF. The DNA of the CDR3 is TGTGCCAGCAGCTCTGCGGGACTCTCGGATTCACCCCTCCACTTT.

This clone was recorded only once. The chain is built from TRBV6-5 and TRBJ1-2; the D is unclear. Trimming cost V 7 bases and J 4 bases, with 10 bases left between them. The CDR3 runs to 12 residues. The germline gives CDR1 MNHEY, CDR2 SVGAGI. This CDR3 reads CASNSFGYGYTF. The CDR3 DNA follows: TGTGCCAGCAACAGCTTCGGCTATGGCTACACCTTC.

Only a few counts were recorded for this clone. The chain employs TRBV27 and TRBJ2-5, with D perhaps matching TRBD1 (6 bases). This CDR3 is 14 amino acids long. Germline V gene data show CDR1 as MNHEY and CDR2 as SMNVEV (reference sequence). Trimming cost V 5 bases and J 5 bases, with 15 bases left between them. CDR3 DNA sequence: TGTGCCAGCAGTCAACAGGGTTTCCAGGAGACCCAGTACTTC. Translation gives CASSQQGFQETQYF.

This chain uses TRBV13 with TRBJ2-7; 8 nucleotides match TRBD2. The CDR3 has 16 residues. Germline V gives CDR1 PRHDT, CDR2 FYEKMQ (reference sequence). J gave up 4 bases and V 5 bases, and 13 bases lay outside the gene matches. The DNA for the CDR3 is TGTGCCAGCAGCCCCCCGGGAGCGGGAGATGGGTACGAGCAGTACTTC. It codes for CASSPPGAGDGYEQYF.

The chain uses TRBV27 and TRBJ1-5, with TRBD1 matching over 10 bases. V lost 6 bases to trimming and J lost 2 bases; unmatched junction nucleotides: 19. Per the germline V gene, CDR1 is MNHEY and CDR2 is SMNVEV (reference sequence). CDR3 length: 20 residues. CDR3 region: CASSPPPSRDRGSGNQPQHF. The CDR3 nucleotides are TGTGCCAGCAGCCCCCCCCCATCCCGGGACAGGGGATCAGGCAATCAGCCCCAGCATTTT.

This chain links TRBV19 with TRBJ2-2, with 8 bases identical to TRBD2. Germline loops: CDR1 LNHDA, CDR2 SQIVND (reference sequence). This CDR3 has 18 amino acids. Unmatched junction bases numbered 11, after V lost 3 bases and J lost 2 bases. The CDR3 DNA follows: TGTGCCAGTAGTATCCAGGGGCTAGCGGGCGGCAACACCGGGGAGCTGTTTTTT. The encoded protein is CASSIQGLAGGNTGELFF.

This sequence joins TRBV6-6 and TRBJ2-3, with 10 nucleotides matching TRBD2. V gave up 8 bases and J gave up 2 bases; unmatched junction bases: 7. Germline CDR1 and CDR2: MNHNY and SVGAGI (reference sequence). The CDR3 is 15 amino acids. The CDR3 here is CASSLAGGPTDTQYF. CDR3 coding DNA: TGTGCCAGCTCATTAGCGGGGGGCCCCACAGATACGCAGTATTTT.

This clone was seen only once. The V gene is TRBV7-6, the J gene TRBJ2-2, with TRBD2 matching over 12 bases. CDR3 length equals 16 residues. Losses at the gene ends were 5 bases for V and 2 bases for J; bases not matched to a gene: 3. CDR1 and CDR2 (germline): SGHVS, FNYEAQ. The CDR3 DNA is TGTGCCAGCAGCCGACTAGCGGGAGTAAACACCGGGGAGCTGTTTTTT. Translating it yields CASSRLAGVNTGELFF.

The chain recombines TRBV19 with TRBJ2-2; tentative D call: TRBD2 (6 bases). The V and J ends lost 7 bases and 2 bases respectively, with 14 bases between them. Germline V lookup: CDR1 LNHDA, CDR2 SQIVND (reference sequence). CDR3 size: 15 residues. DNA of the CDR3: TGTGCCAGTACGTTAGCGGTGGGAAACACCGGGGAGCTGTTTTTT. It yields the protein CASTLAVGNTGELFF.